What follows are 2 T cell receptor beta chains derived from one specimen sequenced in a study of read filtering for tumor transcriptome and immune sequencing. Molecular barcoded adaptors covering alpha/delta and beta/gamma chains were used on approximately 400 ng RNA. TCRdb passed the reads through MiXCR, listing each CDR3 protein once. Of approximately 59,000 distinct CDR3 sequences in the sample, 9% to 15% were seen once. The sample taken for sequencing was a population of CD138-negative cells sorted from bone marrow. The origin of the receptors is a donor at least 40 years old with multiple myeloma.

In regard to this clonotype: An end of the junction does not agree with germline; a read error may underlie this. This rearrangement joins TRBV28 to TRBJ1-5; D not resolved. Germline CDR1 MDHEN, CDR2 SYDVKM. The CDR3 sequence is 15 residues long. The CDR3, as DNA: TGTGCCGGCAGTTCCGGAGTTCGCGGCAATCAGCCCCAGCATTTT. Its translation is CAGSSGVRGNQPQHF. The full variable domain, its missing parts supplied by reference TRBV28 and TRBJ1-5, is DVKVTQSSRYLVKRTGEKVFLECVQDMDHENMFWYRQDPGLGLRLIYFSYDVKMKEKGDIPEGYSVSREKKERFSLILESASTNQTSMYLCAGSSGVRGNQPQHFGDGTRLSIL.

In its sample, this clonotype was seen many times. V and J are TRBV12-3 or TRBV12-4 and TRBJ2-1; D unclear. This CDR3 has 14 residues. V was shortened by 6 bases and J by 5 bases, with 14 bases between the two germline ends. CDR3 nucleotide sequence: TGTGCCAGCAGACACGACGGGCAGAACAATGAGCAGTTCTTC. As protein: CASRHDGQNNEQFF.